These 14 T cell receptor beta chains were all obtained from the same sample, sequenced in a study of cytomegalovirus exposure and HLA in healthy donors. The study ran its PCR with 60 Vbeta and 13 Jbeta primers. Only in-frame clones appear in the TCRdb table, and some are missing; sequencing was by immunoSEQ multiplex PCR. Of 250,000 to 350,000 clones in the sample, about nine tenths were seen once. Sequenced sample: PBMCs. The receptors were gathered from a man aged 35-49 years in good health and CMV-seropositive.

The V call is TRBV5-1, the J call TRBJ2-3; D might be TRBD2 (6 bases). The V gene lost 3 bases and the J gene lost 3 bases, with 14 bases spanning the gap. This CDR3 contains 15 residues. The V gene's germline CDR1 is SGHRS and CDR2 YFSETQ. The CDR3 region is CASSWSGGGTDTQYF. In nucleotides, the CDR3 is TGCGCCAGCAGCTGGAGTGGGGGAGGAACAGATACGCAGTATTTT.

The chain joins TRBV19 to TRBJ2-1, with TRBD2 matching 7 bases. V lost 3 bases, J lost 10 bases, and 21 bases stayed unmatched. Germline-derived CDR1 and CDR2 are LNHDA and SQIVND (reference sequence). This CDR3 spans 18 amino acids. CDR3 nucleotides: TGTGCCAGTAGTATGGGGGGGAGTGGGGTCTTGTTTCAATCGGAGCAGTTCTTC. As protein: CASSMGGSGVLFQSEQFF.

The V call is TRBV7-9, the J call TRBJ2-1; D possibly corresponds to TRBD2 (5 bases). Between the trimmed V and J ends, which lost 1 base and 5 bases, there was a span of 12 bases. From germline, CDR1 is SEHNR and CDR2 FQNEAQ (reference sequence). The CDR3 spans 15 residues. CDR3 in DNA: TGTGCCAGCAGCTTAGTCGTAGCGTTGCACAATGAGCAGTTCTTC. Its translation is CASSLVVALHNEQFF.

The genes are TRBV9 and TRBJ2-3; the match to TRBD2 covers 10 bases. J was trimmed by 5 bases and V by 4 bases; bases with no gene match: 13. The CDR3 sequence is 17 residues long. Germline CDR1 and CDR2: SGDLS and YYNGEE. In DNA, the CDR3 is TGTGCCAGCAGCTTTACTAGCGGGATCCCCCGAGGAGATACGCAGTATTTT. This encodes CASSFTSGIPRGDTQYF.

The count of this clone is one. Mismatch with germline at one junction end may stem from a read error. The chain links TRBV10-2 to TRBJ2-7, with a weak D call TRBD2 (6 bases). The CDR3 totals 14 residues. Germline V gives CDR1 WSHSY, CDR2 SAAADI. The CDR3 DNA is TGCGCCAGCAGTGAGTTTTTACCGGGGTCCCGGGGGTTCTTC. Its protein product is CASSEFLPGSRGFF.

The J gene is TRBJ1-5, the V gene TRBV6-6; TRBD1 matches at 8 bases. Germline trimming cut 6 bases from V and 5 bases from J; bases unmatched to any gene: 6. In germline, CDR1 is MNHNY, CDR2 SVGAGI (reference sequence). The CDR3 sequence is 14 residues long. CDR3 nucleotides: TGTGCCAGCAGCCGGGGACAGGCCGATCAGCCCCAGCATTTT. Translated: CASSRGQADQPQHF.

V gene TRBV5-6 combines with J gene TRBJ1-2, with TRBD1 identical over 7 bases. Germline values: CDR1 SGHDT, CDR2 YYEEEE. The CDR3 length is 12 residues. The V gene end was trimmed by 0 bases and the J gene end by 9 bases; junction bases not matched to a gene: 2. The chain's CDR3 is CASSLDRGSYTF. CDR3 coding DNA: TGTGCCAGCAGCTTGGACAGGGGTAGCTACACCTTC.

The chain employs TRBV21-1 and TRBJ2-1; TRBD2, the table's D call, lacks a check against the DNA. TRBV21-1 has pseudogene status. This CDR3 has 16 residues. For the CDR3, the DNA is TGTGCCAGCAGCAGGAACTACAAAGACTCCTACAATGAGCAGTTCTTC. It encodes CASSRNYKDSYNEQFF.

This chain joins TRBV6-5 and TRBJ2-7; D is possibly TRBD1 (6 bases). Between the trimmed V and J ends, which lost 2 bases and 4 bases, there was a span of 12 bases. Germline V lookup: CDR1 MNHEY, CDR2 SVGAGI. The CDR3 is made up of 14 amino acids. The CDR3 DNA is TGTGCCAGCAGTTACGCCACAGGGATTTACGAGCAGTACTTC. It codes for CASSYATGIYEQYF.

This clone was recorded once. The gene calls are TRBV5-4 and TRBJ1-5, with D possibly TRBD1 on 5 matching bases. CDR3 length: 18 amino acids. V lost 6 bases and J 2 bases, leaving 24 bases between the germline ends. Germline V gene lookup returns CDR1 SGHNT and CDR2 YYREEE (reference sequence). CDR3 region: CASNLNKWGVGGNQPQHF. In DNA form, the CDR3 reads TGTGCCAGCAACCTAAATAAATGGGGGGTCGGGGGCAATCAGCCCCAGCATTTT.

CDR3 loop: CASSLEPGGRRDPRETQYF. The CDR3 region has the DNA TGCGCCAGCAGCTTGGAACCCGGGGGGAGGCGGGATCCCCGGGAGACCCAGTACTTC. The chain has TRBV5-1 and TRBJ2-5, with 7 bases matching TRBD2. The CDR3 is made up of 19 amino acids. CDR1 is SGHRS, CDR2 YFSETQ, per germline. V dropped 0 bases and J dropped 5; count of bases not matched to a gene: 19. Looking up the rest from reference TRBV5-1 and TRBJ2-5 gives the full variable domain: KAGVTQTPRYLIKTRGQQVTLSCSPISGHRSVSWYQQTPGQGLQFLFEYFSETQRNKGNFPGRFSGRQFSNSRSEMNVSTLELGDSALYLCASSLEPGGRRDPRETQYFGPGTRLLVL.

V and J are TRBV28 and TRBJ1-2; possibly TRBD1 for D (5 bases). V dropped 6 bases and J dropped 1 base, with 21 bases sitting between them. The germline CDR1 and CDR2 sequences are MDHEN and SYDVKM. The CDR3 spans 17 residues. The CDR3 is CASSPGTGDAYNYGYTF. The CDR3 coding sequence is TGTGCCAGCAGCCCCGGAACAGGAGACGCATATAACTATGGCTACACCTTC.

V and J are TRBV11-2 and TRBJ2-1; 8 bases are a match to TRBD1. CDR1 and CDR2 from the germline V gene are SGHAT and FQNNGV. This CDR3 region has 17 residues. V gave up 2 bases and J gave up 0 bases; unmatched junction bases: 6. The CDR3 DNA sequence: TGTGCCAGCAGCTTACACCGGGACAGGAGCTCCTACAATGAGCAGTTCTTC. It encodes CASSLHRDRSSYNEQFF. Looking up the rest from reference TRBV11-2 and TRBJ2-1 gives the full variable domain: EAGVAQSPRYKIIEKRQSVAFWCNPISGHATLYWYQQILGQGPKLLIQFQNNGVVDDSQLPKDRFSAERLKGVDSTLKIQPAKLEDSAVYLCASSLHRDRSSYNEQFFGPGTRLTVL.

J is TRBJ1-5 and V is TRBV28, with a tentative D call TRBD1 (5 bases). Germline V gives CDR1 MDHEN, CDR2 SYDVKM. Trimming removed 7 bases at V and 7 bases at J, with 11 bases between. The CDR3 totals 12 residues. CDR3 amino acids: CASTPGGQPQHF. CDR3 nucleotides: TGTGCCAGCACCCCGGGGGGGCAGCCCCAGCATTTT.